This T cell receptor (beta chain) was sequenced in a study of blood T cell repertoires in COVID-19. Clinical histories supplied by participants themselves formed the basis of cohort assignment. This CDR3 has 15 amino acids. Germline CDR1 is MNHEY and CDR2 is SMNVEV (reference sequence). V shed 5 bases and J shed 1 base, with 14 bases lying between them. TCRdb keeps only in-frame clones here, not all; method: immunoSEQ multiplex PCR. The data show over 200,000 clones, around nine tenths seen once. This clone was seen just once. This chain links TRBV27 with TRBJ1-2, with D possibly being TRBD1 (5 bases). The specimen was PBMCs or T cells enriched from blood (not recorded which). This sequence originates from a woman aged 30 to 39 with acute COVID-19. CDR3 sequence reads: CASSLGGTGNYGYTF. DNA of the CDR3: TGTGCCAGCAGTCTGGGGGGGACTGGTAACTATGGCTACACCTTC.